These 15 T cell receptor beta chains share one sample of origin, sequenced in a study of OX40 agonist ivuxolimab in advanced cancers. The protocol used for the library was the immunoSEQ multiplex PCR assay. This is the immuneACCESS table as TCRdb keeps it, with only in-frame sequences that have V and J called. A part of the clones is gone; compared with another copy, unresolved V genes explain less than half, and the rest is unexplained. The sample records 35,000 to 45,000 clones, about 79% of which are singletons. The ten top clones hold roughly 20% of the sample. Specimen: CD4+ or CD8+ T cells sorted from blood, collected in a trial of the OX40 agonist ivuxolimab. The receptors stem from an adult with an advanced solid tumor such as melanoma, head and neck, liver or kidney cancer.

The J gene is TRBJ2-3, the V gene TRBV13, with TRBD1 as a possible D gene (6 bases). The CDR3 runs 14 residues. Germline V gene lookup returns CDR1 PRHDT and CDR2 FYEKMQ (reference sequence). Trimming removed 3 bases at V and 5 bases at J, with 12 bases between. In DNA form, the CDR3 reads TGTGCCAGCAGCTTTTTGGGGGCGGAAGATACGCAGTATTTT. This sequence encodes CASSFLGAEDTQYF. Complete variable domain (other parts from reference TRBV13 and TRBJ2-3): AAGVIQSPRHLIKEKRETATLKCYPIPRHDTVYWYQQGPGQDPQFLISFYEKMQSDKGSIPDRFSAQQFSDYHSELNMSSLELGDSALYFCASSFLGAEDTQYFGPGTRLTVL.

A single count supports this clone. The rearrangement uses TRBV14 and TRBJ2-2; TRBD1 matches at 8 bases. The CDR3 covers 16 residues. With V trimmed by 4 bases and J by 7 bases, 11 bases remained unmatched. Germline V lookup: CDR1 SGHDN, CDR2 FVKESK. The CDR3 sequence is CASSPTRQGRGGELFF. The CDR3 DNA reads TGTGCCAGCAGCCCCACCCGACAGGGGAGAGGCGGGGAGCTGTTTTTT.

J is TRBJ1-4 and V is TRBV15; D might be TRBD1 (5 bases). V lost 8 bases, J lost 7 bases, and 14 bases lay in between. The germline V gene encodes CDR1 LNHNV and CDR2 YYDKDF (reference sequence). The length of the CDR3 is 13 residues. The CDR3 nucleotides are TGTGCCACCGGGGGACGGCTTAGTGAAAAACTGTTTTTT. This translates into CATGGRLSEKLFF.

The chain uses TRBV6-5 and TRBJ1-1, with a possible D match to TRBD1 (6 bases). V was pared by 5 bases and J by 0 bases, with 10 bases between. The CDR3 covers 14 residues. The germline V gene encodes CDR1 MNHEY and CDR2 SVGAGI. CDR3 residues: CASSNRVLNTEAFF. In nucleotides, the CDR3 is TGTGCCAGCAGTAACAGGGTTCTGAACACTGAAGCTTTCTTT.

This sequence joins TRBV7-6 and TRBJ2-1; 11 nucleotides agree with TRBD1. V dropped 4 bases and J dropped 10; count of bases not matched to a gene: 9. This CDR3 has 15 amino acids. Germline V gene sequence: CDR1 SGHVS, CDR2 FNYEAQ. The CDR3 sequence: CASSSGTGGLGEQFF. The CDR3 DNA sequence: TGTGCCAGCAGCTCTGGGACAGGGGGGCTGGGGGAGCAGTTCTTC.

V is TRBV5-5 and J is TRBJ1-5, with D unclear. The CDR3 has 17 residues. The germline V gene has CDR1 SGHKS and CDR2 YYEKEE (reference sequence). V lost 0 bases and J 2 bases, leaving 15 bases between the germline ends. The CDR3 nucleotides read TGTGCCAGCAGCTTGGTTTTTGGGTACGTAGGCAATCAGCCCCAGCATTTT. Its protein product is CASSLVFGYVGNQPQHF.

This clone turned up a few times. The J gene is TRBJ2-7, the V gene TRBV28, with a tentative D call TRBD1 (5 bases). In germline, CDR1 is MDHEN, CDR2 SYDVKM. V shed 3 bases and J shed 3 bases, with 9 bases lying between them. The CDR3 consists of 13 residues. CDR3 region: CASSFGADYEQYF. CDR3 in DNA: TGTGCCAGCAGTTTTGGGGCAGACTACGAGCAGTACTTC.

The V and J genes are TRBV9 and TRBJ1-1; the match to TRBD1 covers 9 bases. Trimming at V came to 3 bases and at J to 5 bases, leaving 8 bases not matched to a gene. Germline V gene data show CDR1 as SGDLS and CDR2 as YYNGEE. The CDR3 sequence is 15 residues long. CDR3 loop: CASSATGGLGTEAFF. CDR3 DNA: TGTGCCAGCAGCGCAACAGGGGGCCTGGGGACTGAAGCTTTCTTT.

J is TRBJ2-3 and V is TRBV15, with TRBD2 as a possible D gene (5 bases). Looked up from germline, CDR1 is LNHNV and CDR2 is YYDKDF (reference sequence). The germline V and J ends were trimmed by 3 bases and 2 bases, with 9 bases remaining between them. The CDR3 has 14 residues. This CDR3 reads CATSRSGDTDTQYF. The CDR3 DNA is TGTGCCACCAGCAGGTCCGGGGACACAGATACGCAGTATTTT.

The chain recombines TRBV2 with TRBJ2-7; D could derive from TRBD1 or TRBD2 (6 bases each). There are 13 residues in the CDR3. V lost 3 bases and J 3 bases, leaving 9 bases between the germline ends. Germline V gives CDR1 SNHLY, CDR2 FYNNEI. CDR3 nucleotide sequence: TGTGCCAGCAGTGACCGGGGGCTCTACGAGCAGTACTTC. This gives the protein CASSDRGLYEQYF.

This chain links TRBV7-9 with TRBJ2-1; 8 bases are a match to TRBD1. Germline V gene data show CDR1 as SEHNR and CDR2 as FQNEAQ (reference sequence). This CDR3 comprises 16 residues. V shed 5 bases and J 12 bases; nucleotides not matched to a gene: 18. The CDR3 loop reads CASSPINGQGWYGQFF. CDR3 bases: TGTGCCAGCAGCCCAATAAATGGACAGGGATGGTATGGGCAGTTCTTC.

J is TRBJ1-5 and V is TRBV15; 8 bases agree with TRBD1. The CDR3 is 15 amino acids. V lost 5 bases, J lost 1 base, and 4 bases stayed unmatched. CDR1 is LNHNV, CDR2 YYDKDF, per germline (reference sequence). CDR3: CATSQGAFSNQPQHF. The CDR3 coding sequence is TGTGCCACCAGCCAGGGGGCGTTCAGCAATCAGCCCCAGCATTTT.

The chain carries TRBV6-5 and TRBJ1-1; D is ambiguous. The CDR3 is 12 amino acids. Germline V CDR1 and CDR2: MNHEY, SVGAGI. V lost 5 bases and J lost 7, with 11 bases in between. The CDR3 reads CASSPTPFEAFF. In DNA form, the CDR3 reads TGTGCCAGCAGTCCCACCCCATTTGAAGCTTTCTTT.

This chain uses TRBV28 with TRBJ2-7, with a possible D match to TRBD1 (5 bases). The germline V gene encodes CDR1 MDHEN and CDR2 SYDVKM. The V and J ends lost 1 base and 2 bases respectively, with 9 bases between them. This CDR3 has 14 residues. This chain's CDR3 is CASSLSDTPYEQYF. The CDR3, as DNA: TGTGCCAGCAGTTTATCGGACACCCCCTACGAGCAGTACTTC.

The CDR3 sequence is CASTNPNQPQHF. The CDR3 bases are TGCGCCAGCACCAACCCAAATCAGCCCCAGCATTTT. The chain joins TRBV10-2 to TRBJ1-5; D unclear. The CDR3 spans 12 residues. Germline values: CDR1 WSHSY, CDR2 SAAADI. Trimming removed 7 bases at V and 4 bases at J, with 8 bases between.